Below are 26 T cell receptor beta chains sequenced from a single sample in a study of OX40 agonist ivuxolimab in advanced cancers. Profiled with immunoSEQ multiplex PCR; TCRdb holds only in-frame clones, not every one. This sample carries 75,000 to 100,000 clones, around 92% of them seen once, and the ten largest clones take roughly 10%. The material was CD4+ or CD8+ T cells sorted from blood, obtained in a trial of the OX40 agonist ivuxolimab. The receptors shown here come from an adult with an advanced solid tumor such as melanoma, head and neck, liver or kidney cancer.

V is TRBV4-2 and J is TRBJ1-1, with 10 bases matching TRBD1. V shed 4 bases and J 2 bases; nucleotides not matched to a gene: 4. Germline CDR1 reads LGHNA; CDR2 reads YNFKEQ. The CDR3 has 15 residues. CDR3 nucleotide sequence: TGTGCCAGCAGCCGGGGACAGGGGTCTAACACTGAAGCTTTCTTT. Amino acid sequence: CASSRGQGSNTEAFF.

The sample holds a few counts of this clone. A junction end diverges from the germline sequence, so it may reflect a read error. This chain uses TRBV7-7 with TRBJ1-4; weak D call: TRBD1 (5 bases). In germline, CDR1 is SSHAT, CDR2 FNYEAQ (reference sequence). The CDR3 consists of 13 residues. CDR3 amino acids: CASSWGTGEKLFF. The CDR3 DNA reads TGTGCTAGCAGCTGGGGGACCGGAGAAAAACTGTTTTTT.

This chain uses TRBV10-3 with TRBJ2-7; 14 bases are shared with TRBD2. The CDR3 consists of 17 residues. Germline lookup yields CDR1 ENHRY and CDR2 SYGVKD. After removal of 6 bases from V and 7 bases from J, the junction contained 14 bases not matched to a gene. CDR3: CAISGLAGGPGLREQYF. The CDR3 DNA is TGTGCCATCAGCGGACTAGCGGGAGGTCCCGGGTTACGGGAGCAGTACTTC.

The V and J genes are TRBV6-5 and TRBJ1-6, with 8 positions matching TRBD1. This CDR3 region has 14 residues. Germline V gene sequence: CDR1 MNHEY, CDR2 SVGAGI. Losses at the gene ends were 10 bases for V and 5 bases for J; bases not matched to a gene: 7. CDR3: CATTRTGNNSPLHF. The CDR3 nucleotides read TGTGCCACCACCCGGACAGGGAATAATTCACCCCTCCACTTT.

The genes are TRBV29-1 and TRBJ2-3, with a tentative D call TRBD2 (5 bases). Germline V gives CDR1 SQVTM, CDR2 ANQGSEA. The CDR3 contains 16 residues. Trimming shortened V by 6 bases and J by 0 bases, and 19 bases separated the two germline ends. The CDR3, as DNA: TGCAGCGTCAGAAAGCGGCCCAGAGTTAGCACAGATACGCAGTATTTT. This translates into CSVRKRPRVSTDTQYF.

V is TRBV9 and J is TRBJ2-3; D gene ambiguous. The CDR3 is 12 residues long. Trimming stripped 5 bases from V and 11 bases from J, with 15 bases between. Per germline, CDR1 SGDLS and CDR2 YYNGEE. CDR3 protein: CASSINQAVQYF. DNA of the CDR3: TGTGCCAGCAGTATAAACCAGGCGGTGCAGTATTTT.

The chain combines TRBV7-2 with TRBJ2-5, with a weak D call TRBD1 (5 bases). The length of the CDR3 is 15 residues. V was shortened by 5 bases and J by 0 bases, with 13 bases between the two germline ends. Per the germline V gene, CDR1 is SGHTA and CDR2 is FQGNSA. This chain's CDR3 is CASSPQRGNQETQYF. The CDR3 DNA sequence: TGTGCCAGCAGCCCACAAAGGGGAAACCAAGAGACCCAGTACTTC. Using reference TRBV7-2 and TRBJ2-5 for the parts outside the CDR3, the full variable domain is GAGVSQSPSNKVTEKGKDVELRCDPISGHTALYWYRQSLGQGLEFLIYFQGNSAPDKSGLPSDRFSAERTGGSVSTLTIQRTQQEDSAVYLCASSPQRGNQETQYFGPGTRLLVL.

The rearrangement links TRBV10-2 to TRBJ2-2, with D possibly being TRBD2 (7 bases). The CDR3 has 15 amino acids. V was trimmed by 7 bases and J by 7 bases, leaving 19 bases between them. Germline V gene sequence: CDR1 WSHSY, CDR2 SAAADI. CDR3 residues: CASTRGGPSHGELFF. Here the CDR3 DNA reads TGCGCCAGCACGAGGGGGGGACCCTCCCACGGGGAGCTGTTTTTT.

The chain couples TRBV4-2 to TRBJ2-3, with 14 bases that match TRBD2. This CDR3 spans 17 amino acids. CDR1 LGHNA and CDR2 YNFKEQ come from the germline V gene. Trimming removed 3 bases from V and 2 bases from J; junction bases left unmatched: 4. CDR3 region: CASSQPGLAGVTDTQYF. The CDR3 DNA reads TGTGCCAGCAGCCAGCCGGGACTAGCGGGAGTCACAGATACGCAGTATTTT.

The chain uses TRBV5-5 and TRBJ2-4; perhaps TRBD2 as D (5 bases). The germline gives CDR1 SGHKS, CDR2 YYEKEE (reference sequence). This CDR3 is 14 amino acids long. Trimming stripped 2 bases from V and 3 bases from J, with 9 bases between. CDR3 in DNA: TGTGCCAGCAGCTTAGAGGGAGTCAAAAACATTCAGTACTTC. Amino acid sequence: CASSLEGVKNIQYF.

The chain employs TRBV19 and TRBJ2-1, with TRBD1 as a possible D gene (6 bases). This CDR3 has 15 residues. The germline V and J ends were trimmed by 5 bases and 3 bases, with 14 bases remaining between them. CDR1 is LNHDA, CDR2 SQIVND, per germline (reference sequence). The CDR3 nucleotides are TGTGCCAGTAGTTCACGACAGGAATTCTACAATGAGCAGTTCTTC. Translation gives CASSSRQEFYNEQFF.

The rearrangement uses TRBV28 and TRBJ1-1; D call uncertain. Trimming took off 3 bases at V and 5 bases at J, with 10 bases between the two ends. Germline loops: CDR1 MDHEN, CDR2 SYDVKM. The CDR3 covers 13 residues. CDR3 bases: TGTGCCAGCAGTTTTCCCCACTCGACTGAAGCTTTCTTT. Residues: CASSFPHSTEAFF.

CDR3: CASSFSSGTPNEQFF. For the CDR3, the DNA is TGTGCCAGCAGCTTCTCTAGCGGGACCCCGAATGAGCAGTTCTTC. V and J are TRBV7-2 and TRBJ2-1, with 9 positions matching TRBD2. Losses at the gene ends were 3 bases for V and 7 bases for J; bases not matched to a gene: 7. The CDR3 runs 15 residues. Germline loops: CDR1 SGHTA, CDR2 FQGNSA.

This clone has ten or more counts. The chain's CDR3 is CASSQEAGRNEKLFF. DNA of the CDR3: TGCGCCAGCAGCCAAGAGGCGGGACGGAATGAAAAACTGTTTTTT. The J gene is TRBJ1-4, the V gene TRBV4-1, with a weak D call TRBD1 (5 bases). Germline V CDR1 and CDR2: MGHRA, YSYEKL. The ends were cut back, 0 bases at V and 5 bases at J, with 10 bases in the middle. CDR3 length: 15 residues.

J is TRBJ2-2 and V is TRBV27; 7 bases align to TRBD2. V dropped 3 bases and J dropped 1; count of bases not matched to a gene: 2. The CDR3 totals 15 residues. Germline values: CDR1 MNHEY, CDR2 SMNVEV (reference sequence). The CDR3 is CASSFGRENTGELFF. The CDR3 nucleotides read TGTGCCAGCAGTTTTGGGAGGGAGAACACCGGGGAGCTGTTTTTT.

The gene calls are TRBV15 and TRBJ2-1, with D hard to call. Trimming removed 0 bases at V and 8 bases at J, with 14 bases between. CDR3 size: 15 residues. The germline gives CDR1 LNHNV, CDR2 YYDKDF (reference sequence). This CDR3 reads CATSREAGPLDEQFF. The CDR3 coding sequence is TGTGCCACCAGCAGAGAAGCAGGTCCGCTGGATGAGCAGTTCTTC.

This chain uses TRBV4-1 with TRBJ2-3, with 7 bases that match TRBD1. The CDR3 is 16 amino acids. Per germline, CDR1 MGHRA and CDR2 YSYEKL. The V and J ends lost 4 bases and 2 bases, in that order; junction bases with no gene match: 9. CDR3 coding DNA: TGCGCCAGCAGCCTTTACCCGGGACAGCCCACAGATACGCAGTATTTT. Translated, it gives CASSLYPGQPTDTQYF.

The CDR3 nucleotides read TGCAGCGTTGAAGATCGACTTACCTACGAGCAGTACTTC. It codes for CSVEDRLTYEQYF. The gene calls are TRBV29-1 and TRBJ2-7; D remains ambiguous. The germline V gene encodes CDR1 SQVTM and CDR2 ANQGSEA. V was shortened by 0 bases and J by 2 bases, with 8 bases between the two germline ends. The CDR3 is 13 amino acids.

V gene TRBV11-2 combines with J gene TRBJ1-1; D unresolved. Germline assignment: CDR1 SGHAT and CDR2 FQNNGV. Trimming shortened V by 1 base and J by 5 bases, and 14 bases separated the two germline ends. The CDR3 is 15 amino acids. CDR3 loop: CASSLGFSYVTEAFF. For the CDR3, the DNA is TGTGCCAGCAGCTTAGGGTTCTCCTATGTTACTGAAGCTTTCTTT.

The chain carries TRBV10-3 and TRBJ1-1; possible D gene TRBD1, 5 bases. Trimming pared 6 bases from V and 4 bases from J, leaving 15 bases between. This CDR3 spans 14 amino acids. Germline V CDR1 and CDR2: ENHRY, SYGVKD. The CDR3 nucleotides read TGTGCCATCAGGGACACGGGTTCTGGCACTGAAGCTTTCTTT. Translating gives CAIRDTGSGTEAFF.

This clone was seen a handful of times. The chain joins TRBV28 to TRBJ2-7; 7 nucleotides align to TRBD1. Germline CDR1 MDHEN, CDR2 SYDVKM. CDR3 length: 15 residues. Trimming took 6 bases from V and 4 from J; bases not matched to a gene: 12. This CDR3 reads CASRPRQGRKYEQYF. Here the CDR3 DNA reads TGTGCCAGCAGACCTAGACAGGGCAGGAAATACGAGCAGTACTTC.

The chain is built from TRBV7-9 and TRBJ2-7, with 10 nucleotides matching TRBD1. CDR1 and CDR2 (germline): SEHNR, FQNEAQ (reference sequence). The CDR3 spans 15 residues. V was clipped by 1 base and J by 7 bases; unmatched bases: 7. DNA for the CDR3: TGTGCCAGCAGCTTAGGTGTGGGACAGGGGAGAGAGCAGTACTTC. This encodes CASSLGVGQGREQYF.

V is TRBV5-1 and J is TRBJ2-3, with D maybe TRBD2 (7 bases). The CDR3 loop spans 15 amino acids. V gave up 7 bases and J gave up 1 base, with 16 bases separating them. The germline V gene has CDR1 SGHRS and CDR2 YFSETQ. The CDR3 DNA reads TGCGCCAGCGGAAGGGGGGGCCAGGGCACAGATACGCAGTATTTT. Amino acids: CASGRGGQGTDTQYF.

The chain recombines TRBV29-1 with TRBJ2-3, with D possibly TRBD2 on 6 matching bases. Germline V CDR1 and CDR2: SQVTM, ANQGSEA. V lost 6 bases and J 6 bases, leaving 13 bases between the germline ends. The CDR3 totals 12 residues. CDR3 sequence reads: CSVTGGVDTQYF. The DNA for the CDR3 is TGCAGCGTCACCGGAGGGGTTGATACGCAGTATTTT.

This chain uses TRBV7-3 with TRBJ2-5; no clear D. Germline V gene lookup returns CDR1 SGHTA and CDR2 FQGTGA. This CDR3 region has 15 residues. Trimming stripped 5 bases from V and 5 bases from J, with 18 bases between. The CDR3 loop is CASSPGPKSRETQYF. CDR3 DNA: TGTGCCAGCAGCCCAGGACCGAAATCCAGGGAGACCCAGTACTTC. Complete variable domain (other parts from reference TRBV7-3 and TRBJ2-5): GAGVSQTPSNKVTEKGKYVELRCDPISGHTALYWYRQSLGQGPEFLIYFQGTGAADDSGLPNDRFFAVRPEGSVSTLKIQRTERGDSAVYLCASSPGPKSRETQYFGPGTRLLVL.

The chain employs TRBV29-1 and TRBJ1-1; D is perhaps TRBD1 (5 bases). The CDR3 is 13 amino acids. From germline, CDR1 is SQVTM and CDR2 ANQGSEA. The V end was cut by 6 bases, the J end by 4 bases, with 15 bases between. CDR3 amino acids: CSVEDQRGTEAFF. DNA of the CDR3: TGCAGCGTCGAGGATCAGAGGGGCACTGAAGCTTTCTTT.